The TCR beta chain under discussion was sequenced for a study of identical twins (dated by TCRdb to 2015 to 2016). For the study in its entirety: The study deep-sequenced TCR alpha and beta repertoires from monozygotic twins, unrelated adults of various ages and cord blood to test whether fetal clonotypes persist. Replicate twin experiments were performed at different times using different library preparation protocols to rule out contamination. The research as a whole found: Out-of-frame TCR alpha sequences shared between twins showed an excess of low generation-probability sequences compared with coincidental sharing between unrelated individuals. Fewer insertions were carried by abundant cord blood beta clonotypes; a weaker similar trend was observed in young adult naive repertoires, while no such trend was observed in memory repertoires. A weaker excess of twin sharing was found in beta out-of-frame sequences because the signal-to-noise ratio was lowered by fewer shared sequences. Invariant T cells such as MAIT and iNKT could partly confound zero-insertion analyses, although diverse VJ usage argued against such confounding for most clonotypes. In monozygotic twins, out-of-frame TCR alpha sharing was systematically underestimated by recombination models, although the models agreed with sharing between unrelated individuals. Because the same donors could not be followed over many years, the conclusions depended on cross-sectional statistical analysis.

All donors were healthy Caucasians. The researchers also sequenced three unrelated adults who were not twins: a male aged 18 to 30, a male aged 50 to 60, and a female aged 50 to 60. Miltenyi CD45RO+ enrichment and human naive T-cell isolation kits were used to isolate memory (CD45RO+) and naive T cells from PBMC. The germline V gene (reference sequence) sets CDR1 to DFQATT and CDR2 to SNEGSKA. The CDR3 goes from the cysteine to the phenylalanine over 11 residues. Only the CDR3 DNA is retained, 33 bases long and in frame from the first base. This clonotype was detected a few times. Its binding antigen is unknown. Base qualities are not recorded, but no much larger clone differs from it by a single base. Library prep was done by 5' RACE. Sequencing took place on an Illumina HiSeq 2000. A universal primer binding site was introduced by template switching, and a unique molecular identifier was present in the final cDNA, enabling accurate counting of TCR cDNA molecules. Specific primers in the conserved constant-segment region were used to synthesize first-strand cDNA for the TCR alpha and beta chains. To control for contamination, every cDNA library carried two barcodes: a SMART-Mk sample barcode plus Illumina barcodes. TruSeq adapter sequences and Illumina sample barcodes were added in two successive PCR steps. The TCR alpha and beta cDNA libraries were sequenced on the Illumina HiSeq platform using custom primers. The authors' pipeline ran thus. MiGEC was used to process raw reads and extract unique molecular identifiers, and MiXCR was used to find CDR3 positions. Recombination models were inferred per individual with the repgenHMM and IGoR tools using an EM algorithm. Shared clonotype analysis was performed with the tcR package in R, normalizing sharing by the product of cloneset sizes. Out-of-frame nonproductive sequences were analyzed to study raw recombination free of thymic and clonal selection effects. Using fastp at Q25 and MiXCR, TCRdb reprocessed the public reads and kept productive beta chains. CDR3 protein sequences are deduplicated, and each keeps its most common genes and DNA. TCRdb's processing, not the authors', yielded these V and J calls. The sample table holds 420,000 or so distinct CDR3 sequences, of which around a sixth were seen once. The top ten clonotypes cover roughly an eighth of the sample.

Sample: naive T cells sorted from blood. In light of the paper, this sample's cell subset or site label describes: cells isolated with a human naive T-cell isolation kit. The TCR sequence derives from a man over 45 in good health. The chain links TRBV20-1 with TRBJ2-5; no D segment can be confidently identified. The DNA sequence is TGCAGACCGGACGACCAAGAGACCCAGTACTTC. Translated, this gives CRPDDQETQYF.